These 8 T cell receptor beta chains came from one sample sequenced in a study of response to subunit inactivated influenza vaccine. In TCRdb, the RT-PCR reads were re-called with MiXCR into one record per CDR3 protein. Altogether about 570,000 distinct CDR3 sequences are present, 11% being singletons, with the ten largest covering roughly 11%. Separately, the same data were catalogued under a study of T cells expressing NK-cell markers. That paper adds: Beta-chain TCR cDNA was generated via 5'RACE template switching with UMIs.

The sequences come from PBMCs from blood, collected on the day of vaccination. The receptors here all came from a man aged 50-60 years who received an inactivated influenza vaccine.

The rearrangement links TRBV15 to TRBJ2-5, with 7 bases identical to TRBD1. Germline CDR1 LNHNV, CDR2 YYDKDF (reference sequence). Trimming removed 1 base from V and 1 base from J; junction bases left unmatched: 0. The CDR3 is 14 residues long. CDR3 sequence (DNA): TGTGCCACCAGCAGAGGACAGGGCCAAGAGACCCAGTACTTC. Translated, it gives CATSRGQGQETQYF.

This clonotype appeared a few times. The V call is TRBV11-2, the J call TRBJ2-2; no clear D gene. Trimming stripped 5 bases from V and 4 bases from J, with 11 bases between. The germline V gene encodes CDR1 SGHAT and CDR2 FQNNGV. The CDR3 totals 14 residues. CDR3 region: CASSKKGLTGELFF. As DNA, the CDR3 is TGTGCCAGCAGCAAAAAAGGGCTCACCGGGGAGCTGTTTTTT.

The rearrangement uses TRBV29-1 and TRBJ2-3; D ambiguous. Trimming pared 1 base from V and 3 bases from J, leaving 5 bases between. Germline assignment: CDR1 SQVTM and CDR2 ANQGSEA. The CDR3 loop spans 12 amino acids. The CDR3 loop is CSVEVETDTQYF. The CDR3 region has the DNA TGCAGCGTTGAAGTCGAGACAGATACGCAGTATTTT.

This clonotype was observed a handful of times. The chain combines TRBV9 with TRBJ1-1; D call uncertain. V lost 4 bases and J 4 bases, leaving 17 bases between the germline ends. Germline assignment: CDR1 SGDLS and CDR2 YYNGEE. CDR3 size: 15 residues. The CDR3 DNA sequence: TGTGCCAGCAGCCCCCGGGCCAGAACGGGCACTGAAGCTTTCTTT. Residues: CASSPRARTGTEAFF.

This rearrangement joins TRBV28 to TRBJ2-1; 7 bases agree with TRBD2. Germline trimming cut 5 bases from V and 0 bases from J; bases unmatched to any gene: 16. The CDR3 sequence is 19 residues long. Germline CDR1 is MDHEN and CDR2 is SYDVKM. The CDR3 region is CASSGVRTRGTSSYNEQFF. The CDR3 DNA is TGTGCCAGCAGTGGTGTCCGGACTAGGGGAACGAGCTCCTACAATGAGCAGTTCTTC.

This clonotype was recorded at least ten times. The rearrangement links TRBV7-9 to TRBJ2-3; D is possibly TRBD1 (6 bases). Per germline, CDR1 SEHNR and CDR2 FQNEAQ (reference sequence). The CDR3 extends over 12 amino acids. Trimming took 3 bases from V and 7 from J, leaving 8 bases between them. The CDR3 DNA sequence: TGTGCCAGCAGCTTTACAGGGTATACGCAGTATTTT. Translation gives CASSFTGYTQYF. Looking up the rest from reference TRBV7-9 and TRBJ2-3 gives the full variable domain: DTGVSQNPRHKITKRGQNVTFRCDPISEHNRLYWYRQTLGQGPEFLTYFQNEAQLEKSRLLSDRFSAERPKGSFSTLEIQRTEQGDSAMYLCASSFTGYTQYFGPGTRLTVL.

This clonotype was detected a few times. This sequence joins TRBV10-3 and TRBJ2-7; 11 positions agree with TRBD2. After removal of 6 bases from V and 2 bases from J, the junction contained 6 bases not matched to a gene. The CDR3 loop spans 15 amino acids. Germline CDR1 and CDR2: ENHRY and SYGVKD. This CDR3 is CAIRRKLAGAYEQYF. In DNA, the CDR3 is TGTGCCATCAGGAGGAAACTAGCGGGAGCCTACGAGCAGTACTTC.

This clonotype was counted a few times. This chain uses TRBV29-1 with TRBJ2-7; 7 bases are shared with TRBD1. The V gene end was trimmed by 7 bases and the J gene end by 0 bases; junction bases not matched to a gene: 12. The CDR3 has 15 amino acids. Germline lookup yields CDR1 SQVTM and CDR2 ANQGSEA. CDR3 protein: CSASHRGGFSYEQYF. In DNA, the CDR3 is TGCAGCGCATCCCACAGGGGCGGGTTCTCCTACGAGCAGTACTTC.